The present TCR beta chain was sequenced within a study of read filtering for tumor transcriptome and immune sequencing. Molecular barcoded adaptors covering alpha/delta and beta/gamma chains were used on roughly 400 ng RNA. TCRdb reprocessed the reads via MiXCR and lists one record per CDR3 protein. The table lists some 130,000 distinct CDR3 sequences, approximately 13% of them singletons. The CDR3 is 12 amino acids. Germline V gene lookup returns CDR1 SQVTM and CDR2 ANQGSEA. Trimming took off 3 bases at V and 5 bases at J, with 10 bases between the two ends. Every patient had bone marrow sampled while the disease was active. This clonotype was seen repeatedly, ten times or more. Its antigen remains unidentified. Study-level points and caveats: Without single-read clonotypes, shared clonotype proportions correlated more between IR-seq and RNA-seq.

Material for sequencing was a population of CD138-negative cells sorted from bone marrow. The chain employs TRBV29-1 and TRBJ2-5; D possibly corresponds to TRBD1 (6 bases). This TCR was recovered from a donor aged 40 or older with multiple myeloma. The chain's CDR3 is CSVDRGGETQYF. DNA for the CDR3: TGCAGCGTTGACAGGGGTGGGGAGACCCAGTACTTC.